This T cell receptor beta chain is drawn from a study of blood T cells in healthy people across ages. V lost 5 bases, J lost 4 bases, and 15 bases lay in between. CDR3 length: 15 residues. The germline V gene encodes CDR1 MGHDK and CDR2 SYGVNS. Next came a second PCR, run for about 7 to 11 cycles, which used a sample-barcoded 5' primer along with a J-beta primer mix. TCRdb passed the 5' RACE reads through MiXCR, listing each CDR3 protein once. The sample includes 2 million or so distinct CDR3 sequences, less than 50% seen only once; the top ten take more than 2%. Concerning this clonotype: Its antigen remains unknown.

General study findings and limits: Lack of knowledge of donor CMV status possibly confounded expanded clonotype changes.

V and J are TRBV25-1 and TRBJ2-1; no reliable D call. The receptor was derived from a middle-aged woman in good health. What was sequenced was blood. The CDR3 bases are TGTGCCAGCAGTCGACACCATCCTGTATACAATGAGCAGTTCTTC. Encoded protein: CASSRHHPVYNEQFF.